Listed below are T cell receptor beta chains from one sample, sequenced in a study of blood T cell repertoires in COVID-19. The repertoire was sequenced with immunoSEQ multiplex PCR; TCRdb's copy has only in-frame clones and lacks some. Here the sample spans about 160,000 clones, approximately 80% being singletons. The sample consisted of peripheral blood. These receptors all stem from a woman older than 75 with acute or convalescent COVID-19. Each CDR3 is given with its conserved first and last residue. The D gene is left open where the match is weak. Clone size is not always given. Where it is, it says once, few, many or a class for expanded clones.

d_call | j_call | cdr3_length | v_call | clone_size | cdr3_aa | cdr3_nt
- | TRBJ2-3 | 14 | TRBV7-9 | - | CASSLPLSTDTQYF | TGTGCCAGCAGCTTACCTCTGAGCACAGATACGCAGTATTTT
- | TRBJ2-7 | 16 | TRBV12-2 | - | CASRLRRRVKAYEQYF | TGTGCAAGTCGCTTAAGACGCAGGGTGAAGGCCTACGAGCAGTACTTC
- | TRBJ2-3 | 12 | TRBV3-1/TRBV3-2 | - | CASSQGGSSRYF | TGTGCCAGCAGCCAAGGGGGCAGCAGTCGGTATTTT
- | TRBJ2-7 | 15 | TRBV7-2 | - | CASSVRGGVSYEQYF | TGTGCCAGCAGCGTCCGGGGCGGGGTGAGCTACGAGCAGTACTTC
- | TRBJ2-1 | 14 | TRBV25-1 | - | CASTTGYSYNEQFF | TGTGCCAGCACGACAGGTTATTCCTACAATGAGCAGTTCTTC
- | TRBJ1-1 | 13 | TRBV29-1 | - | CSVEDWRAREAFF | TGCAGCGTTGAAGATTGGAGGGCCCGAGAAGCTTTCTTT
TRBD1 | TRBJ1-2 | 16 | TRBV3-1/TRBV3-2 | - | CASSQGTGTGAYGYTF | TGTGCCAGCAGCCAAGGAACCGGGACAGGGGCCTATGGCTACACCTTC
TRBD1 | TRBJ2-2 | 14 | TRBV6-5 | - | CASSFRQGTGELFF | TGTGCCAGCAGTTTCCGACAGGGGACCGGGGAGCTGTTTTTT
TRBD1 | TRBJ1-3 | 16 | TRBV5-4 | - | CASGLGGGTGGNTIYF | TGTGCCAGCGGCCTGGGAGGCGGGACAGGAGGAAACACCATATATTTT
- | TRBJ2-2 | 16 | TRBV25-1 | few | CASSDSGRGDTGELFF | TGTGCCAGCAGTGACTCCGGCAGGGGGGACACCGGGGAGCTGTTTTTT
- | TRBJ1-4 | 12 | TRBV2 | - | CASRYTGEKLFF | TGTGCCAGCAGATATACAGGTGAAAAACTGTTTTTT
- | TRBJ1-5 | 13 | TRBV20-1 | - | CSASSSADQPQHF | TGCAGTGCTAGTAGTAGTGCTGATCAGCCCCAGCATTTT
- | TRBJ2-1 | 13 | TRBV12-5 | - | CASRTSDYNEQFF | TGTGCTAGTAGGACTTCCGACTACAATGAGCAGTTCTTC
- | TRBJ2-1 | 11 | TRBV10-2 | - | CASSRGREQFF | TGCGCCAGCAGCCGAGGCCGGGAGCAGTTCTTC
TRBD2 | TRBJ2-7 | 13 | TRBV7-9 | - | CASSDSGGYEQYF | TGTGCCAGCAGCGACAGCGGGGGCTACGAGCAGTACTTC
TRBD1 | TRBJ1-3 | 16 | TRBV5-1 | - | CASSRYTTGAGNTIYF | TGCGCCAGCAGCCGCTATACAACAGGGGCTGGAAACACCATATATTTT
- | TRBJ1-1 | 13 | TRBV4-3 | - | CASSQWRGTEAFF | TGCGCCAGCAGCCAATGGCGAGGTACTGAAGCTTTCTTT
- | TRBJ1-1 | 15 | TRBV9 | - | CASSPRGSMNTEAFF | TGTGCCAGCAGCCCCCGGGGGAGCATGAACACTGAAGCTTTCTTT
- | TRBJ1-1 | 12 | TRBV3-1/TRBV3-2 | many | CASSIMNTEAFF | TGTGCCAGCAGCATCATGAACACTGAAGCTTTCTTT
TRBD2 | TRBJ2-7 | 14 | TRBV6-5 | few | CASSPPAGVREQYF | TGTGCCAGCAGTCCCCCAGCGGGAGTGAGAGAGCAGTACTTC
- | TRBJ1-1 | 14 | TRBV5-4 | once | CASRVGLLDTEAFF | TGTGCCAGCAGAGTGGGACTCCTTGACACTGAAGCTTTCTTT
- | TRBJ1-3 | 13 | TRBV19 | - | CASSNAAGNTIYF | TGTGCCAGTAGTAACGCAGCTGGAAACACCATATATTTT
TRBD2 | TRBJ2-3 | 14 | TRBV6-5 | - | CASSLSGRGDTQYF | TGTGCCAGCAGTCTTAGCGGGAGAGGAGATACGCAGTATTTT
- | TRBJ1-1 | 11 | TRBV19 | - | CASSRRLEAFF | TGTGCCAGTAGTCGGAGGCTCGAAGCTTTCTTT
TRBD1 | TRBJ2-2 | 16 | TRBV14 | - | CASSQLQGAGTGELFF | TGTGCCAGCAGCCAACTGCAGGGGGCGGGCACCGGGGAGCTGTTTTTT
- | TRBJ2-7 | 14 | TRBV6-5 | - | CASSYRHRGYEQYF | TGTGCCAGCAGTTACCGTCATCGAGGGTACGAGCAGTACTTC
- | TRBJ1-2 | 15 | TRBV11-2 | - | CASSLVPRGGYGYTF | TGTGCCAGCAGCTTAGTTCCGCGTGGTGGCTATGGCTACACCTTC